The entry that follows covers one TCR beta chain sequence. Only in-frame clones appear in the TCRdb table, and some are missing; sequencing was by immunoSEQ multiplex PCR. Counted here are 200,000 to 250,000 clones, approximately 90% occurring once; the ten biggest clones make up approximately 3.3%. Trimming cost V 4 bases and J 7 bases, with 10 bases left between them. The CDR3 length is 12 residues. The data originate from a study of blood T cell repertoires in COVID-19. Study information: COVID-19 samples from acute and convalescent phases originated in the United States, Italy and Spain.

Material for sequencing was peripheral blood. The origin of this receptor is a man aged 18 to 30 with active or convalescent COVID-19. This chain joins TRBV12-3 or TRBV12-4 and TRBJ1-1; D perhaps matches TRBD1 (5 bases). In nucleotides, the CDR3 is TGTGCCAGCAGTTGGGGCCTTCTTGAAGCTTTCTTT. Translated: CASSWGLLEAFF.